Listed below are T cell receptor beta chains from one sample, sequenced in a study of blood T cell repertoires in COVID-19. Sequenced by immunoSEQ multiplex PCR; TCRdb stores in-frame clones only, minus some. Here the sample spans around 70,000 clones, approximately 85% being singletons. The sample taken for sequencing was peripheral blood. The receptors here all came from a man aged 65-85 years with acute or convalescent COVID-19. Each CDR3 is given with its conserved first and last residue. D genes are given only for firm matches. The size of a clone is reported for some rows only, either as once, few or many, or as a class for expanded clones.

size: .
length: 11
J: TRBJ2-2
D: .
V: TRBV20-1
DNA: TGCAGTGCAGAGGATACCGGGGAGCTGTTTTTT
CDR3: CSAEDTGELFF

size: .
length: 16
J: TRBJ2-3
D: .
V: TRBV9
DNA: TGTGCCAGCAGCCCCGGGGGAAGCTGGGGCACAGATACGCAGTATTTT
CDR3: CASSPGGSWGTDTQYF

size: .
length: 15
J: TRBJ2-2
D: .
V: TRBV2
DNA: TGTGCCAGCAGTCTTCCCCCAGCGAACACCGGGGAGCTGTTTTTT
CDR3: CASSLPPANTGELFF

size: .
length: 16
J: TRBJ2-1
D: TRBD2
V: TRBV2
DNA: TGTGCCAGCAGTGTTTCGGCGGGAGGGCCCGTCAATGAGCAGTTCTTC
CDR3: CASSVSAGGPVNEQFF

size: .
length: 13
J: TRBJ1-3
D: .
V: TRBV7-9
DNA: TGTGCCAGCAGCTTTGTAGGGGTTGACACCATATATTTT
CDR3: CASSFVGVDTIYF

size: .
length: 15
J: TRBJ2-3
D: .
V: TRBV7-3
DNA: TGTGCCAGCAGCCCAGGGAGGCAGCATACAGATACGCAGTATTTT
CDR3: CASSPGRQHTDTQYF

size: .
length: 13
J: TRBJ2-7
D: TRBD1
V: TRBV12-3/TRBV12-4
DNA: TGTGCCAGCAGTGAGGACAGGGATTACGAGCAGTACTTC
CDR3: CASSEDRDYEQYF

size: .
length: 15
J: TRBJ2-2
D: TRBD2
V: TRBV20-1
DNA: TGCAGTGCTAGTCGACTAGCGGGAGTGTTTGGGGAGCTGTTTTTT
CDR3: CSASRLAGVFGELFF

size: once
length: 17
J: TRBJ2-5
D: TRBD2
V: TRBV5-4
DNA: TGTGCCAGCAGCCTCGGGGTTAGCGGGAGCGGGCAAGAGACCCAGTACTTC
CDR3: CASSLGVSGSGQETQYF

size: .
length: 15
J: TRBJ1-5
D: .
V: TRBV19
DNA: TGTGCCAGTAGTACAGGCACCTTTAGCAATCAGCCCCAGCATTTT
CDR3: CASSTGTFSNQPQHF

size: .
length: 15
J: TRBJ2-1
D: TRBD1
V: TRBV5-1
DNA: TGCGCCAGCAGCTTGGAGGGGGCGACCCTGACTGAGCAGTTCTTC
CDR3: CASSLEGATLTEQFF

size: .
length: 12
J: TRBJ1-6
D: .
V: TRBV6-2/TRBV6-3
DNA: TGTGCCAGCAGCCTAGATAATTCACCCCTCCACTTT
CDR3: CASSLDNSPLHF

size: .
length: 15
J: TRBJ2-7
D: .
V: TRBV15
DNA: TGTGCCACCAGCCTCGGACGGGGAGAACGGTACGAGCAGTACTTC
CDR3: CATSLGRGERYEQYF

size: .
length: 17
J: TRBJ2-4
D: .
V: TRBV23-1
DNA: TGCGCCAGCAGTCAATCGGTAAGCCTCCTAGCCAAAAACATTCAGTACTTC
CDR3: CASSQSVSLLAKNIQYF

size: few
length: 16
J: TRBJ2-7
D: TRBD1
V: TRBV6-1
DNA: TGTGCCAGCAGTGAACAAGGGTCGACAGGGGCCTACGAGCAGTACTTC
CDR3: CASSEQGSTGAYEQYF

size: .
length: 12
J: TRBJ2-7
D: TRBD1
V: TRBV12-5
DNA: TGTGCTAGTGTGGGACAGTTCTACGAGCAGTACTTC
CDR3: CASVGQFYEQYF

size: .
length: 13
J: TRBJ1-3
D: .
V: TRBV7-2
DNA: TGTGCCAGCAGCTTAGTCCATGGAAACACCATATATTTT
CDR3: CASSLVHGNTIYF

size: .
length: 14
J: TRBJ2-7
D: .
V: TRBV5-6
DNA: TGTGCCAGCAGCTTGGCTGTTAGCAACTACGAGCAGTACTTC
CDR3: CASSLAVSNYEQYF

size: .
length: 13
J: TRBJ1-1
D: .
V: TRBV5-1
DNA: TGCGCCAGCAGCCCCGGTTTGAACACTGAAGCTTTCTTT
CDR3: CASSPGLNTEAFF

size: .
length: 16
J: TRBJ1-3
D: TRBD1
V: TRBV29-1
DNA: TGCAGCGTCGTGACAGTTGGGACAGTACTTGGAAACACCATATATTTT
CDR3: CSVVTVGTVLGNTIYF

size: few
length: 13
J: TRBJ1-1
D: .
V: TRBV9
DNA: TGTGCCAGCAGTCAGGGGTTAGGATCTGAAGCTTTCTTT
CDR3: CASSQGLGSEAFF

size: .
length: 16
J: TRBJ2-7
D: .
V: TRBV5-1
DNA: TGCGCCAGCAGCTTGGCCCAGTGGCGCACTAGCTACGAGCAGTACTTC
CDR3: CASSLAQWRTSYEQYF

size: .
length: 15
J: TRBJ2-6
D: .
V: TRBV27
DNA: TGTGCCAGCAGTCCCAGACGGGCTGGGGCCAACGTCCTGACTTTC
CDR3: CASSPRRAGANVLTF

size: few
length: 14
J: TRBJ2-1
D: .
V: TRBV2
DNA: TGTGCCAGCAGTGGTTGGGAGGCGAACAATGAGCAGTTCTTC
CDR3: CASSGWEANNEQFF

size: .
length: 11
J: TRBJ1-2
D: .
V: TRBV19
DNA: TGTGCCAGTAGTATAGATTTCAGCTACACCTTC
CDR3: CASSIDFSYTF

size: .
length: 14
J: TRBJ1-2
D: .
V: TRBV19
DNA: TGTGCCAGTAGTATAGACCGGGGATCTTATGGCTACACCTTC
CDR3: CASSIDRGSYGYTF

size: once
length: 15
J: TRBJ1-3
D: .
V: TRBV5-1
DNA: TGCGCCAGCAGCTTGGCTGCGTCCTCTGGAAACACCATATATTTT
CDR3: CASSLAASSGNTIYF

size: .
length: 15
J: TRBJ2-5
D: TRBD1
V: TRBV19
DNA: TGTGCCAGTAGTAAATTCGGACAGGGCCAAGAGACCCAGTACTTC
CDR3: CASSKFGQGQETQYF

size: .
length: 14
J: TRBJ2-5
D: TRBD2
V: TRBV30
DNA: TGTGCCTGGAGTACTAGCGGGATGCGGGGGACCCAGTACTTC
CDR3: CAWSTSGMRGTQYF

size: .
length: 12
J: TRBJ2-3
D: .
V: TRBV3-1/TRBV3-2
DNA: TGTGCCAGCAGCCAGAGGGCAGTCACGCAGTATTTT
CDR3: CASSQRAVTQYF

size: .
length: 17
J: TRBJ2-3
D: TRBD2
V: TRBV10-3
DNA: TGTGCCATCAGTGAGCCCGGACTAGCGGGTGGAATATCTACGCAGTATTTT
CDR3: CAISEPGLAGGISTQYF

size: .
length: 14
J: TRBJ1-1
D: .
V: TRBV19
DNA: TGTGCCAGTAGAAGCCGCGGGACGGGGACTGAAGCTTTCTTT
CDR3: CASRSRGTGTEAFF

size: .
length: 15
J: TRBJ1-1
D: TRBD1
V: TRBV5-4
DNA: TGTGCCAGCAGCCGGGAACGGACAGGGGCCACTGAAGCTTTCTTT
CDR3: CASSRERTGATEAFF

size: .
length: 15
J: TRBJ2-7
D: .
V: TRBV3-1/TRBV3-2
DNA: TGTGCCAGCAGCCAAGGTACTAGCCTCGCCTACGAGCAGTACTTC
CDR3: CASSQGTSLAYEQYF

size: .
length: 12
J: TRBJ2-5
D: .
V: TRBV19
DNA: TGTGCCAGTAGCCCGGGACAAGAGACCCAGTACTTC
CDR3: CASSPGQETQYF

size: .
length: 16
J: TRBJ1-5
D: .
V: TRBV19
DNA: TGTGCCAGTAGTATAATTCGGGTATCAAGCAATCAGCCCCAGCATTTT
CDR3: CASSIIRVSSNQPQHF

size: once
length: 13
J: TRBJ1-6
D: .
V: TRBV18
DNA: TGTGCCAGCTCGCCCGCGGGAGATTCACCCCTCCACTTT
CDR3: CASSPAGDSPLHF

size: .
length: 14
J: TRBJ1-1
D: TRBD1
V: TRBV7-9
DNA: TGTGCCAGCAGCTTACAGGGGGCGGCCACTGAAGCTTTCTTT
CDR3: CASSLQGAATEAFF

size: .
length: 16
J: TRBJ1-5
D: TRBD1
V: TRBV7-2
DNA: TGTGCCAGCAGCTTAGGGGACAGGGGGCCCAATCAGCCCCAGCATTTT
CDR3: CASSLGDRGPNQPQHF

size: .
length: 15
J: TRBJ1-1
D: TRBD1
V: TRBV7-2
DNA: TGTGCCAGCAGCTTAGGAGGGGGCTCGAACACTGAAGCTTTCTTT
CDR3: CASSLGGGSNTEAFF

size: .
length: 16
J: TRBJ2-2
D: .
V: TRBV2
DNA: TGTGCCAGCAGTGAATGGAGGACCTCTAACACCGGGGAGCTGTTTTTT
CDR3: CASSEWRTSNTGELFF

size: .
length: 17
J: TRBJ2-3
D: .
V: TRBV6-2/TRBV6-3
DNA: TGTGCCAGCAGTAGGGGGGGACCCCCGCCCCCGGTAGATACGCAGTATTTT
CDR3: CASSRGGPPPPVDTQYF

size: .
length: 12
J: TRBJ2-7
D: .
V: TRBV2
DNA: TGTGCCACCGAGAGGGACTCCTACGAGCAGTACTTC
CDR3: CATERDSYEQYF

size: .
length: 14
J: TRBJ1-1
D: .
V: TRBV12-5
DNA: TGTGCTAGTGGTTTGGAACACCTGAACACTGAAGCTTTCTTT
CDR3: CASGLEHLNTEAFF

size: .
length: 15
J: TRBJ2-7
D: TRBD1
V: TRBV7-6
DNA: TGTGCCAGCAGCGCAACACCGGGACAGGGATCCGAGCAGTACTTC
CDR3: CASSATPGQGSEQYF

size: .
length: 16
J: TRBJ1-1
D: .
V: TRBV19
DNA: TGTGCCAGTAGTATAAAGGAGGGCCGCTCGAACACTGAAGCTTTCTTT
CDR3: CASSIKEGRSNTEAFF

size: .
length: 17
J: TRBJ2-7
D: .
V: TRBV5-1
DNA: TGCGCCAGCAGCTTAAACCCTACAGGGAAGAGCTCCTACGAGCAGTACTTC
CDR3: CASSLNPTGKSSYEQYF

size: .
length: 18
J: TRBJ2-5
D: TRBD2
V: TRBV7-3
DNA: TGTGCCAGCAGCTTAGGAAATTCCGGGGGGGCCTTACGAGAGACCCAGTACTTC
CDR3: CASSLGNSGGALRETQYF

size: .
length: 18
J: TRBJ2-3
D: TRBD2
V: TRBV4-2
DNA: TGTGCCAGCAGCCAAGAGGCTAGCGGGGACTCTAGCACAGATACGCAGTATTTT
CDR3: CASSQEASGDSSTDTQYF

size: .
length: 14
J: TRBJ1-5
D: TRBD1
V: TRBV19
DNA: TGTGCCAGTAGTATTGGGACAGGCAATCAGCCCCAGCATTTT
CDR3: CASSIGTGNQPQHF

size: .
length: 15
J: TRBJ1-1
D: TRBD1
V: TRBV29-1
DNA: TGCAGCGGGCGACAGGGGGCCAGAAGAAACACTGAAGCTTTCTTT
CDR3: CSGRQGARRNTEAFF

size: .
length: 16
J: TRBJ2-1
D: TRBD2
V: TRBV5-1
DNA: TGCGCCAGCAGCTTGTCTAGCGGGGCCGATAAGGATGAGCAGTTCTTC
CDR3: CASSLSSGADKDEQFF

size: .
length: 15
J: TRBJ1-2
D: TRBD1
V: TRBV3-1/TRBV3-2
DNA: TGTGCCAGCAGCCTTCGGACAGGGTCCCCCTATGGCTACACCTTC
CDR3: CASSLRTGSPYGYTF